Listed below are T cell receptor beta chains from one sample, sequenced in a study of blood T cell repertoires in COVID-19. Generated by immunoSEQ multiplex PCR, the TCRdb table keeps only in-frame clones and is missing some. The sample has about 150,000 clones, approximately 87% seen once. The sample consisted of peripheral blood. These receptors all stem from a woman between 50 and 59 years old with active or convalescent COVID-19. Both conserved end residues are part of each CDR3. D genes are given only for firm matches. Size tells how often a clone was seen (once, few, many) or the class of an expanded clone, and some rows leave it out.

16	NA	TRBV2	TRBJ2-3	NA	CASNLRDKASTDTQYF	TGTGCCAGCAATCTCCGGGACAAGGCTAGCACAGATACGCAGTATTTT
15	once	TRBV2	TRBJ1-1	NA	CASTKGQGTNTEAFF	TGTGCCAGCACCAAGGGGCAGGGGACCAACACTGAAGCTTTCTTT
14	NA	TRBV5-1	TRBJ2-5	NA	CASSLESGGETQYF	TGCGCCAGCAGCTTGGAGTCCGGGGGTGAGACCCAGTACTTC
13	once	TRBV15	TRBJ2-7	NA	CATSRDNLDEQYF	TGTGCCACCAGCAGAGATAATTTAGACGAGCAGTACTTC
15	once	TRBV29-1	TRBJ2-3	TRBD2	CSEIPASGGTDTQYF	TGCAGCGAAATTCCCGCTAGCGGGGGTACAGATACGCAGTATTTT
17	NA	TRBV25-1	TRBJ1-1	TRBD1	CASSEEGRTGWNTEAFF	TGTGCCAGCAGTGAAGAAGGAAGGACAGGGTGGAACACTGAAGCTTTCTTT
16	NA	TRBV7-9	TRBJ2-1	TRBD2	CASRRLAGLAYNEQFF	TGTGCCAGCAGAAGACTAGCGGGGTTAGCCTACAATGAGCAGTTCTTC
15	few	TRBV5-1	TRBJ1-5	NA	CASSLSVGGDQPQHF	TGCGCCAGCAGCTTGAGTGTAGGGGGGGATCAGCCCCAGCATTTT
18	NA	TRBV7-8	TRBJ2-1	TRBD2	CASSLARGLAVWNNEQFF	TGTGCCAGCAGCTTAGCGCGAGGACTAGCGGTTTGGAACAATGAGCAGTTCTTC
15	once	TRBV11-2	TRBJ1-4	TRBD1	CASSSPGQGDEKLFF	TGTGCCAGCAGCTCGCCGGGACAGGGGGATGAAAAACTGTTTTTT
16	NA	TRBV4-2	TRBJ1-5	TRBD1	CASSQGQGTSNQPQHF	TGTGCCAGCAGCCAAGGACAGGGAACTAGCAATCAGCCCCAGCATTTT
17	once	TRBV5-1	TRBJ2-3	TRBD2	CASSLGIAGVSTDTQYF	TGCGCCAGCAGCTTGGGGATAGCGGGGGTTAGCACAGATACGCAGTATTTT
14	NA	TRBV18	TRBJ1-2	NA	CASSDEAGRYGYTF	TGTGCCAGCTCAGACGAGGCCGGGAGGTATGGCTACACCTTC
16	once	TRBV27	TRBJ2-3	TRBD2	CASSLSILAGGNTQYF	TGTGCCAGCAGTTTATCGATCCTAGCGGGGGGTAATACGCAGTATTTT
16	NA	TRBV2	TRBJ1-3	NA	CASSEGGGWPGNTIYF	TGTGCCAGCAGTGAAGGCGGAGGCTGGCCTGGAAACACCATATATTTT
13	NA	TRBV19	TRBJ2-3	TRBD1	CASSGNRGDTQYF	TGTGCCAGTAGTGGGAACAGGGGAGATACGCAGTATTTT
16	NA	TRBV24-1	TRBJ2-5	NA	CATSDLRPGGLETQYF	TGTGCCACCAGTGATTTGCGGCCCGGGGGGCTGGAGACCCAGTACTTC
14	NA	TRBV3-1/TRBV3-2	TRBJ1-1	NA	CASSQEISRAEAFF	TGTGCCAGCAGCCAAGAAATAAGCAGGGCTGAAGCTTTCTTT
13	NA	TRBV5-1	TRBJ2-7	NA	CASSLEQSYEQYF	TGCGCCAGCAGCTTGGAACAGTCCTACGAGCAGTACTTC
13	NA	TRBV2	TRBJ2-1	TRBD2	CASRESSGRALFF	TGTGCCAGCAGAGAGTCTAGCGGGAGGGCCCTGTTCTTC
16	NA	TRBV27	TRBJ2-2	NA	CASRLLGGYNTGELFF	TGTGCCAGCAGGCTCCTTGGGGGGTACAACACCGGGGAGCTGTTTTTT
15	NA	TRBV5-1	TRBJ2-5	TRBD2	CASSPTSGGEETQYF	TGCGCCAGCAGCCCTACTAGCGGGGGGGAGGAGACCCAGTACTTC
16	NA	TRBV11-2	TRBJ1-2	TRBD1	CASSLDRSGTVNGYTF	TGTGCCAGCAGCTTAGATCGGTCCGGGACAGTAAATGGCTACACCTTC
13	NA	TRBV6-1	TRBJ1-2	NA	CASSEEQIYGYTF	TGTGCCAGCAGTGAGGAGCAGATATATGGCTACACCTTC
14	NA	TRBV10-3	TRBJ1-1	NA	CAIRSDRLNTEAFF	TGTGCCATCAGGTCAGACAGATTGAACACTGAAGCTTTCTTT
14	NA	TRBV24-1	TRBJ2-2	NA	CATRGQANTGELFF	TGTGCCACCAGGGGTCAGGCGAACACCGGGGAGCTGTTTTTT
15	NA	TRBV9	TRBJ2-5	NA	CASSSAGGGYETQYF	TGTGCCAGCAGCAGCGCCGGTGGGGGCTATGAGACCCAGTACTTC